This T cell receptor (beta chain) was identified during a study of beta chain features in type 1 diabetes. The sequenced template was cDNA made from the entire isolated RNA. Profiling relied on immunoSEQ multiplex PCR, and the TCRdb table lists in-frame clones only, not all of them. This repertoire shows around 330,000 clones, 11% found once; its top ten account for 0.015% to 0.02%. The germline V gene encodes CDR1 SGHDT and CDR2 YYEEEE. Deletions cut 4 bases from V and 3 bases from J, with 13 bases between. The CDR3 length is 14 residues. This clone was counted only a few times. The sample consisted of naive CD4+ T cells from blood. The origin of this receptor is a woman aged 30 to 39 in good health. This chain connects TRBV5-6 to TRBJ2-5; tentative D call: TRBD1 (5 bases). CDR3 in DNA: TGTGCCAGCAGCACCCCAGGGTGGGAAGAGACCCAGTACTTC. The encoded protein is CASSTPGWEETQYF.